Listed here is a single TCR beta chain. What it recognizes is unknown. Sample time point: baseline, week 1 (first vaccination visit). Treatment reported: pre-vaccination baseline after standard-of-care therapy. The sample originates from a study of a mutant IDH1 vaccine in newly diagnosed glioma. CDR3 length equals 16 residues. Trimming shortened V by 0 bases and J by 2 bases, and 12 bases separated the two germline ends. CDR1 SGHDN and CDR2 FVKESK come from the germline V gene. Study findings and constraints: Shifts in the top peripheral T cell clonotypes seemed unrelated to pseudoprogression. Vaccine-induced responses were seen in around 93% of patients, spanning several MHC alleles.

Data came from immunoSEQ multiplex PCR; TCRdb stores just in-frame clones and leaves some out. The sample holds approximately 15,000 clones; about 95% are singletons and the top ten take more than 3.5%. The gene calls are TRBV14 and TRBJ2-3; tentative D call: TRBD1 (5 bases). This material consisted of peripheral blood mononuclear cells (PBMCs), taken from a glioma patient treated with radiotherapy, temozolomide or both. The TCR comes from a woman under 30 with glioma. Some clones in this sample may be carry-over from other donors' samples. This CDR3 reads CASSQEEQAITDTQYF. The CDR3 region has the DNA TGTGCCAGCAGCCAAGAAGAACAGGCGATCACAGATACGCAGTATTTT.